A selection of T cell receptor beta chains follows, all from one sample in a study of blood T cell repertoires in COVID-19. Sequencing used immunoSEQ multiplex PCR; TCRdb keeps in-frame clones, though not all of them. Among approximately 90,000 clones listed, approximately 86% were seen once. The sequenced sample was peripheral blood. These receptors originate from a woman older than 75 with acute or convalescent COVID-19. The CDR3 runs from the conserved cysteine through the conserved F or W. D genes are given only for firm matches. The size field is filled for only some rows; it gives once, few, many or a size class.

abundance: NA; d_gene: TRBD1; j_gene: TRBJ2-5; v_gene: TRBV3-1/TRBV3-2; CDR3aa: CASSPWDRGPQETQYF; CDR3nt: TGTGCCAGCAGCCCCTGGGACAGGGGGCCTCAAGAGACCCAGTACTTC
abundance: NA; d_gene: TRBD1; j_gene: TRBJ1-6; v_gene: TRBV18; CDR3aa: CASSPGTDNSPLHF; CDR3nt: TGTGCCAGCTCACCCGGGACAGACAATTCACCCCTCCACTTT
abundance: NA; d_gene: TRBD1; j_gene: TRBJ2-7; v_gene: TRBV6-5; CDR3aa: CASSYGVGTGGVEQYF; CDR3nt: TGTGCCAGCAGTTACGGGGTGGGGACAGGGGGCGTCGAGCAGTACTTC
abundance: NA; d_gene: TRBD1; j_gene: TRBJ2-2; v_gene: TRBV5-1; CDR3aa: CASSQDRVNTGELFF; CDR3nt: TGCGCCAGCAGCCAAGACAGGGTGAACACCGGGGAGCTGTTTTTT
abundance: NA; d_gene: TRBD1; j_gene: TRBJ1-1; v_gene: TRBV5-1; CDR3aa: CASSPDRGIPEAFF; CDR3nt: TGCGCCAGCAGCCCGGACAGGGGGATCCCTGAAGCTTTCTTT
abundance: few; d_gene: NA; j_gene: TRBJ2-1; v_gene: TRBV18; CDR3aa: CASSPATSSYNEQFF; CDR3nt: TGTGCCAGCTCACCAGCCACGAGCTCCTACAATGAGCAGTTCTTC
abundance: few; d_gene: TRBD2; j_gene: TRBJ2-1; v_gene: TRBV6-1; CDR3aa: CASSERASGGGNEQFF; CDR3nt: TGTGCCAGCAGTGAACGGGCTAGCGGGGGGGGCAATGAGCAGTTCTTC
abundance: NA; d_gene: NA; j_gene: TRBJ2-5; v_gene: TRBV5-6; CDR3aa: CASSLLLQETQYF; CDR3nt: TGTGCCAGCAGCTTACTACTACAAGAGACCCAGTACTTC
abundance: NA; d_gene: TRBD1; j_gene: TRBJ2-5; v_gene: TRBV5-1; CDR3aa: CASRRTGQETQYF; CDR3nt: TGCGCCAGCAGAAGGACAGGGCAAGAGACCCAGTACTTC
abundance: NA; d_gene: NA; j_gene: TRBJ2-7; v_gene: TRBV20-1; CDR3aa: CSAASSYEQYF; CDR3nt: TGCAGTGCGGCTTCCAGCTACGAGCAGTACTTC
abundance: NA; d_gene: NA; j_gene: TRBJ1-5; v_gene: TRBV7-2; CDR3aa: CASSLQQGSNQPQHF; CDR3nt: TGTGCCAGCAGCTTACAGCAGGGCAGCAATCAGCCCCAGCATTTT
abundance: NA; d_gene: NA; j_gene: TRBJ2-7; v_gene: TRBV28; CDR3aa: CASRPSSYEQYF; CDR3nt: TGTGCCAGCAGGCCGAGCTCCTACGAGCAGTACTTC
abundance: once; d_gene: TRBD1; j_gene: TRBJ1-1; v_gene: TRBV5-1; CDR3aa: CASSPGTGKRNTEAFF; CDR3nt: TGCGCCAGCAGCCCGGGGACAGGGAAAAGGAACACTGAAGCTTTCTTT
abundance: NA; d_gene: NA; j_gene: TRBJ1-6; v_gene: TRBV19; CDR3aa: CASRAAASSYNSPLHF; CDR3nt: TGTGCCAGTAGGGCAGCAGCTAGCTCCTATAATTCACCCCTCCACTTT
abundance: large; d_gene: NA; j_gene: TRBJ2-7; v_gene: TRBV7-9; CDR3aa: CASSLEYGQRPYEQYF; CDR3nt: TGTGCCAGCAGCTTAGAGTATGGACAGCGGCCCTACGAGCAGTACTTC